This T cell receptor beta chain stems from a study of CD8 T cells in ankylosing spondylitis. Study-wide findings and caveats: As reported, disease-linked clones showed significant enrichment in matched ankylosing spondylitis synovial fluid.

Remarks on this clonotype: The antigen remains unidentified.

Trimming took 0 bases from V and 0 from J; bases not matched to a gene: 6. CDR1 and CDR2 (germline): MNHEY, SVGAGI. The CDR3 is 17 amino acids. MiXCR, applied by TCRdb to the 5' RACE reads, yields one record per CDR3 protein. This table has approximately 140,000 distinct CDR3 sequences, under 55% appearing once. Sequencing used synovial fluid, either unsorted or a sorted T cell fraction (not recorded which). The TCR was taken from a male donor with ankylosing spondylitis. The chain couples TRBV6-5 to TRBJ2-5, with 8 bases that match TRBD2. The CDR3 coding sequence is TGTGCCAGCAGTTACTCGCTTCAGCGGGGGTACCAAGAGACCCAGTACTTC. This gives the protein CASSYSLQRGYQETQYF.